This T cell receptor (beta chain) was profiled in a study of cytomegalovirus exposure and HLA in healthy donors. Findings of the study overall: Segments of the TCR beta V type were, in most cases, productive about 87% or about 30% of the time in an earlier analysis.

The primer mix had 60 Vbeta and 13 Jbeta primers. Sequencing was performed with immunoSEQ multiplex PCR; in TCRdb, only in-frame clones are kept and a portion is missing. This repertoire includes 65,000 to 80,000 clones. Concerning this clone: Its antigen is not known.

The CDR3 runs to 13 residues. CDR1 is SGHRS and CDR2 is YFSETQ in the germline V gene. Trimming removed 0 bases at V and 5 bases at J, with 8 bases between. Sequenced material: PBMCs. The chain employs TRBV5-1 and TRBJ1-2; weak D call: TRBD1 (6 bases). The receptor was derived from a man aged 30-40 years in good health and CMV-seronegative. CDR3 DNA: TGCGCCAGCAGCTTGGGGACAGAGTATGGCTACACCTTC. This gives the protein CASSLGTEYGYTF.